The clone carrying this T cell receptor beta chain was picked up a small number of times. What it recognizes is unknown. CDR1 is MDHEN and CDR2 is SYDVKM in the germline V gene. This CDR3 contains 13 residues. V lost 11 bases to trimming and J lost 7 bases; unmatched junction nucleotides: 7. This sample is drawn from a study of early T cells in non-severe SARS-CoV-2 infection. Study conclusions and caveats: VDJdb matching favored anti-spike CD8 responses, missing private and CD4 specificities.

Unique molecular identifier tags were affixed to discrete cDNA molecules. TCRdb re-called the 5' RACE reads with MiXCR, one entry per CDR3 protein. This sample has under 90,000 distinct CDR3 sequences, with around 15% found just once. The chain is built from TRBV28 and TRBJ1-6; 8 positions agree with TRBD1. The sequenced sample was whole blood. The receptor was isolated from an adult who was a healthcare worker with PCR-confirmed SARS-CoV-2 infection or an uninfected control (not recorded which). The CDR3 region has the DNA TGTGCCCTTTCAAGACAGGGGAATTCACCCCTCCACTTT. This sequence encodes CALSRQGNSPLHF.